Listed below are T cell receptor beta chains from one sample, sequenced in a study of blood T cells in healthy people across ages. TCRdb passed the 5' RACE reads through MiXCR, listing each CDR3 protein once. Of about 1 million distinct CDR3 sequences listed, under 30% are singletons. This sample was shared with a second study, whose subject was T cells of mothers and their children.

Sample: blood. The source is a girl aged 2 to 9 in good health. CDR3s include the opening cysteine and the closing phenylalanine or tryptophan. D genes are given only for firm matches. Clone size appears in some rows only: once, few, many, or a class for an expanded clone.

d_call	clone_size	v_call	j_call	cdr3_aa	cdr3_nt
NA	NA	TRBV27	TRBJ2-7	CASSFSQAGYEQYF	TGTGCCAGCAGTTTTTCGCAGGCCGGCTACGAGCAGTACTTC
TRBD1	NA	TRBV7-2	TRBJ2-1	CASSIRDRETIVRNEQFF	TGTGCCAGCAGCATCCGGGACAGGGAAACCATTGTTCGCAATGAGCAGTTCTTC
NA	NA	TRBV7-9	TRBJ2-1	CASSLFSSDSYNEQFF	TGTGCCAGCAGCTTATTTTCGAGTGATTCCTACAATGAGCAGTTCTTC
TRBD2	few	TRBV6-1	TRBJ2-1	CASSEGGLAGEGEQFF	TGTGCCAGCAGTGAGGGGGGACTAGCGGGAGAGGGTGAGCAGTTCTTC
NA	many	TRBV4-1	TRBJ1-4	CASSQDLHIATNEKLFF	TGCGCCAGCAGCCAAGATCTCCATATTGCAACTAATGAAAAACTGTTTTTT
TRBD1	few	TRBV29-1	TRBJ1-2	CSVLRQGSYGYTF	TGCAGCGTCCTTCGACAGGGATCCTATGGCTACACCTTC
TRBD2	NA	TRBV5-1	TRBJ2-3	CASSYRELAGGTDTQYF	TGCGCCAGCAGCTACCGGGAACTAGCGGGGGGAACAGATACGCAGTATTTT
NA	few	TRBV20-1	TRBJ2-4	CSARDPPAVSRVAKNIQYF	TGCAGTGCTAGAGATCCCCCAGCGGTTAGTCGCGTAGCCAAAAACATTCAGTACTTC
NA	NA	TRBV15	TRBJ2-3	CATRDYDTQYF	TGTGCCACCAGAGACTACGATACGCAGTATTTT
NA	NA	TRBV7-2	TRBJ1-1	CASSLRGATEAFF	TGTGCCAGCAGCTTAAGGGGGGCCACTGAAGCTTTCTTT
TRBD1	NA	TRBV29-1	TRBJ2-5	CSVGGTARGETQYF	TGCAGCGTAGGTGGGACAGCCCGTGGAGAGACCCAGTACTTC
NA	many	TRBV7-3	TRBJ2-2	CASSLGATGELFF	TGTGCCAGCAGCTTAGGGGCCACCGGGGAGCTGTTTTTT
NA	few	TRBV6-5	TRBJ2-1	CASSPGMGNEQFF	TGTGCCAGCAGTCCTGGGATGGGGAATGAGCAGTTCTTC
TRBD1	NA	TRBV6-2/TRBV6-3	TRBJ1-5	CASRITGGGNQPQHF	TGTGCCAGCAGAATCACAGGGGGCGGCAATCAGCCCCAGCATTTT
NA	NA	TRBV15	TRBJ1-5	CATSRELGAEGNQPQHF	TGTGCCACCAGCAGAGAACTCGGGGCCGAGGGCAATCAGCCCCAGCATTTT
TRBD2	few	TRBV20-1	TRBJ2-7	CSTLSGEDYEQYF	TGCAGTACTCTCAGCGGGGAGGACTACGAGCAGTACTTC
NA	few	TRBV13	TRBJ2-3	CASSLPRTDTQYF	TGTGCCAGCAGCCTCCCGAGAACAGATACGCAGTATTTT
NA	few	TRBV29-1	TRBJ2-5	CSVEFVAAPLGTQYF	TGCAGCGTTGAATTCGTTGCGGCCCCCCTAGGGACCCAGTACTTC
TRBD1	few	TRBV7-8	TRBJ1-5	CASSLQGADDQPQHF	TGTGCCAGCAGCTTACAGGGGGCGGACGATCAGCCCCAGCATTTT
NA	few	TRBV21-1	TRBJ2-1	CASSKGSGYNEQFF	TGTGCCAGCAGCAAAGGTAGTGGTTACAATGAGCAGTTCTTC
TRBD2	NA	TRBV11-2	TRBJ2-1	CASSLTSGGFNEQFF	TGTGCCAGCAGTTTAACTAGCGGGGGTTTCAATGAGCAGTTCTTC
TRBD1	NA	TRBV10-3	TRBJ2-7	CAKRKRDRAFENLYEQYF	TGTGCCAAAAGGAAACGGGACAGGGCCTTTGAGAACCTTTACGAGCAGTACTTC
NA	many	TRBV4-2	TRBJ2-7	CASSQGAGRWEQYF	TGTGCCAGCAGCCAAGGGGCCGGGCGATGGGAGCAGTACTTC
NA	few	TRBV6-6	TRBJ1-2	CASSYVEYGGDGYTF	TGTGCCAGCAGTTACGTGGAATACGGGGGCGATGGCTACACCTTC
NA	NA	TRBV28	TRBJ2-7	CASSFKSSYEQYF	TGTGCCAGCAGTTTTAAGAGCTCCTACGAGCAGTACTTC
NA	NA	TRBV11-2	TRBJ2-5	CASSPSPTISQYF	TGTGCCAGCAGCCCTAGCCCGACTATTTCCCAGTACTTC
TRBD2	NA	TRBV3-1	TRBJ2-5	CASSHRAGAGTQYF	TGTGCCAGCAGCCATCGGGCGGGAGCGGGGACCCAGTACTTC
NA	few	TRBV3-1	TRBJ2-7	CASSPTLGALYEQYF	TGCGCCAGCAGCCCAACCCTTGGAGCGCTATACGAGCAGTACTTC
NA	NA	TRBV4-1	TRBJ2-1	CASSQGGARASYNEQFF	TGCGCCAGCAGCCAAGGGGGCGCGAGAGCGTCCTACAATGAGCAGTTCTTC
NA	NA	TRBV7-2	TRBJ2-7	CASSFRTPKGYEQYF	TGTGCCAGCAGCTTTAGGACCCCCAAAGGATACGAGCAGTACTTC
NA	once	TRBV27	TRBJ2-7	CASSLSGDVSYEQYF	TGTGCCAGCAGTTTATCTGGGGATGTCTCCTACGAGCAGTACTTC
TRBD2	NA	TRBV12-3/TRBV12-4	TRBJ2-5	CASSFGLGVGETQYF	TGTGCCAGCAGTTTTGGACTAGGGGTTGGAGAGACCCAGTACTTC
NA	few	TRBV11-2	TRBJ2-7	CASSLSYAGYEQYF	TGTGCCAGCAGCTTAAGTTATGCAGGCTACGAGCAGTACTTC
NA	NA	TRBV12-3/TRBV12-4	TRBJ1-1	CASTLGGKTEAFF	TGTGCCAGCACCTTGGGGGGGAAAACTGAAGCTTTCTTT
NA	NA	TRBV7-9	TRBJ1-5	CASSFPGREPQHF	TGTGCCAGCAGCTTTCCGGGGCGGGAGCCCCAGCATTTT
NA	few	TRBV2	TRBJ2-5	CASSPRAKPGETQYF	TGTGCCAGCAGTCCCCGGGCCAAGCCAGGAGAGACCCAGTACTTC
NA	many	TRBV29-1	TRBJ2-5	CSVVSGETQYF	TGCAGCGTTGTCTCGGGGGAGACCCAGTACTTC
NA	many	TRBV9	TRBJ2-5	CASSPRRSGQETQYF	TGTGCCAGCAGCCCAAGGCGAAGTGGCCAAGAGACCCAGTACTTC
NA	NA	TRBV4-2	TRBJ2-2	CASSQEKNTGELFF	TGTGCCAGCAGCCAAGAGAAGAACACCGGGGAGCTGTTTTTT
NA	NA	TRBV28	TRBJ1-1	CASGKPAEAFF	TGTGCCAGCGGAAAGCCGGCTGAAGCTTTCTTT
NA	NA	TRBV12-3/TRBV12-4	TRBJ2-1	CASSLYLGSNEQFF	TGTGCCAGCAGTTTATATCTAGGAAGCAATGAGCAGTTCTTC
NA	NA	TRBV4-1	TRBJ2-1	CASSQVWMRYEQFF	TGCGCCAGCAGCCAAGTGTGGATGCGGTATGAGCAGTTCTTC
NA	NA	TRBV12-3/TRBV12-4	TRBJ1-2	CASSFDAYGYTF	TGTGCCAGCAGTTTCGACGCGTATGGCTACACCTTC
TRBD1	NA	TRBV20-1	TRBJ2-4	CSANDRGGTKNIQYF	TGCAGTGCTAACGACAGGGGGGGAACCAAAAACATTCAGTACTTC
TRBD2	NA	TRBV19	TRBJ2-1	CASTSGESAQFF	TGTGCCAGTACTAGCGGGGAGAGTGCGCAGTTCTTC
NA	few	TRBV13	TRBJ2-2	CASSLVGQGSTGELFF	TGTGCCAGCAGCTTAGTAGGGCAGGGAAGCACCGGGGAGCTGTTTTTT